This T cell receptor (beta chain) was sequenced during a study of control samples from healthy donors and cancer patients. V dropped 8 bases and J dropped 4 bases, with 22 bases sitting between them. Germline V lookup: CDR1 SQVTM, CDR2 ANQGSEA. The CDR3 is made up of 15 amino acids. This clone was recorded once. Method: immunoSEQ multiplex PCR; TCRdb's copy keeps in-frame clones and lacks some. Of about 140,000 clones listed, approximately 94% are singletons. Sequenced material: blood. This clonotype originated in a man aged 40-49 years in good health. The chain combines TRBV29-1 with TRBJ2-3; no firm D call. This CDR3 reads CSPIRAGPGADTQYF. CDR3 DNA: TGCAGCCCTATAAGGGCTGGCCCGGGCGCAGATACGCAGTATTTT.